This T cell receptor (beta chain) is drawn from a study of human T cells and chemical hapten exposure. Findings of the study overall: Patch test score rose with PT1 expanded TCR count, significant at thresholds 8, 16 and 32, not 4.

J gave up 7 bases and V 3 bases, and 6 bases lay outside the gene matches. Germline V lookup: CDR1 SGHNT, CDR2 YYREEE (reference sequence). This CDR3 has 15 amino acids. Concerning this clonotype itself: Its antigen is undetermined.

Time point: patch test 1, 2 weeks after DPC sensitization. Treatment indicated: therapeutic diphenylcyclopropenone sensitization with weekly scalp DPC. TCRdb re-called the RACE reads with MiXCR, one entry per CDR3 protein. The top ten hold approximately 8% of the sample, which has fewer than 400,000 distinct CDR3 sequences, roughly 6.9% seen once. This clonotype was obtained from a woman in her late teens or twenties with alopecia areata. Some clones in this sample may be carry-over from other donors' samples. This sample comprised whole blood, obtained in connection with sensitization to the hapten diphenylcyclopropenone (DPC). This chain joins TRBV5-4 and TRBJ1-4; 10 nucleotides align to TRBD1. The CDR3 DNA reads TGTGCCAGCAGCTCTACGGGGACAGGGGCTGAAAAACTGTTTTTT. It codes for CASSSTGTGAEKLFF.